This TCR beta chain is drawn from a study of cytomegalovirus exposure and HLA in healthy donors. CDR1 and CDR2 (germline): SQVTM, ANQGSEA. V lost 6 bases and J lost 2; bases outside the gene matches: 1. The CDR3 sequence is 11 residues long. The PCR used 60 Vbeta and 13 Jbeta primers. Produced via immunoSEQ multiplex PCR; TCRdb's table is partial and in-frame only. The table includes tens of thousands of clones, about four fifths detected once. Regarding the study as a whole: Reportedly, HLA-A and HLA-B alleles of most subjects were accurately predicted from TCR beta.

At sampling all donors were nominally healthy, likely with unrecorded immune exposures. With respect to this clone: The antigen is not known.

The sequenced sample consisted of PBMCs. The clonotype comes from a man aged 25-45 years in good health and CMV-seronegative. V gene TRBV29-1 combines with J gene TRBJ2-7; 7 nucleotides align to TRBD1. CDR3 amino acids: CSVGTAYEQYF. CDR3 sequence (DNA): TGCAGCGTGGGGACAGCCTACGAGCAGTACTTC.